This T cell receptor beta chain was sequenced in a study of response to subunit inactivated influenza vaccine. TCRdb called the RT-PCR reads again in MiXCR, with one record for every CDR3 protein. The sample lists roughly 790,000 distinct CDR3 sequences; 21% were seen once. Findings of the study overall: The authors offered the suggestion that each seasonal influenza vaccination recruits few new T cells.

Comment on this clonotype: The antigen remains unidentified.

Germline V gene data show CDR1 as SGHVS and CDR2 as FQNEAQ. With 2 bases clipped from V and 14 bases from J, the junction kept 8 bases outside the gene matches. The CDR3 consists of 14 residues. The origin of this receptor is a man aged 50 or older who received an inactivated influenza vaccine. The chain links TRBV7-8 to TRBJ2-1; 11 bases agree with TRBD2. The source was PBMCs from blood, collected 4 to 6 days after vaccination. In DNA, the CDR3 is TGTGCCAGCAGCTTAAGTGGGACTAGCGGAATCGAGTTCTTC. The encoded protein is CASSLSGTSGIEFF.